A single TCR beta chain is shown here with its context. This record belongs to a study of shared clonotypes between healthy human individuals. From germline, CDR1 is SGHVS and CDR2 FNYEAQ. The CDR3 extends over 13 amino acids. Trimming cost V 5 bases and J 3 bases; bases outside gene matches: 3. Measured with immunoSEQ multiplex PCR; TCRdb has only the in-frame clones, and not every one. The table records approximately 940,000 clones, 70% to 85% of them present only once. Sequenced material: memory CD4+ T cells sorted from blood. Subset here: CD45RA-negative fraction. This TCR was recovered from a man aged 18-30 years in good health. The chain joins TRBV7-6 to TRBJ2-7, with 8 positions matching TRBD1. CDR3 loop: CASSHGQGYEQYF. CDR3 DNA: TGTGCCAGCAGCCATGGACAGGGCTACGAGCAGTACTTC.